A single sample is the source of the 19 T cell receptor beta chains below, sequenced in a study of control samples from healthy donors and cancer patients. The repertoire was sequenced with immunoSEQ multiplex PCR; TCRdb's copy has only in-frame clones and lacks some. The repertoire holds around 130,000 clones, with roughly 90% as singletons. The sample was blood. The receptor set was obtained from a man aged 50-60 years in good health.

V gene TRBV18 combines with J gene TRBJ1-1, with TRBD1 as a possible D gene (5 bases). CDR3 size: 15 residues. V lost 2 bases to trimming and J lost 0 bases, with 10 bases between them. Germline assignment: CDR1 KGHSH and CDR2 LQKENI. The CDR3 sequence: CASSPDQGMNTEAFF. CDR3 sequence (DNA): TGTGCCAGCTCACCAGACCAGGGTATGAACACTGAAGCTTTCTTT.

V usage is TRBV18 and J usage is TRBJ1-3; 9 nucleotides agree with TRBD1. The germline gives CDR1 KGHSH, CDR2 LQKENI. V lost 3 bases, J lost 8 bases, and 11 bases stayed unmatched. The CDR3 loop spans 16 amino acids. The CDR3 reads CASSPTGGLLRDTIYF. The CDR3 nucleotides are TGTGCCAGCTCACCCACAGGGGGCCTCTTAAGAGACACCATATATTTT.

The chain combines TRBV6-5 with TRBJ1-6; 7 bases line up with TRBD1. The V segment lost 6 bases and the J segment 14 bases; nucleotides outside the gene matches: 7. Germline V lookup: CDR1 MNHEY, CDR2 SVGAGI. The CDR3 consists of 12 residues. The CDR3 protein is CASRDTQGALHF. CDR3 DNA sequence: TGTGCCAGCAGGGACACCCAGGGGGCCCTCCACTTT.

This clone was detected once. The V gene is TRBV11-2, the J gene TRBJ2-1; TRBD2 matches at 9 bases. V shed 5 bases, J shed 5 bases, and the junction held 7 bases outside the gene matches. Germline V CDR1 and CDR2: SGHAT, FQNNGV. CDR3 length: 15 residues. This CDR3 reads CASSPRGGQNNEQFF. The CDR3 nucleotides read TGTGCCAGCAGCCCGCGGGGGGGGCAAAACAATGAGCAGTTCTTC. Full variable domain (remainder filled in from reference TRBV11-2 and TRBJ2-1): EAGVAQSPRYKIIEKRQSVAFWCNPISGHATLYWYQQILGQGPKLLIQFQNNGVVDDSQLPKDRFSAERLKGVDSTLKIQPAKLEDSAVYLCASSPRGGQNNEQFFGPGTRLTVL.

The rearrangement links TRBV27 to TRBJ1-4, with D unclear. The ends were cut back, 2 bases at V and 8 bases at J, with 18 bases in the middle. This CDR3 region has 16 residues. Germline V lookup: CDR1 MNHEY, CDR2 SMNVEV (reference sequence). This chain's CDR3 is CASSLNMAAPREKLFF. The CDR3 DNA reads TGTGCCAGCAGTTTAAATATGGCGGCTCCTCGAGAAAAACTGTTTTTT.

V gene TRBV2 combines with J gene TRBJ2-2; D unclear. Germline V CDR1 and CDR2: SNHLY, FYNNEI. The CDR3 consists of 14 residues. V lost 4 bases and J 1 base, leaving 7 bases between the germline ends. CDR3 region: CASSVDGNTGELFF. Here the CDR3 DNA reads TGTGCCAGCAGTGTGGACGGGAACACCGGGGAGCTGTTTTTT.

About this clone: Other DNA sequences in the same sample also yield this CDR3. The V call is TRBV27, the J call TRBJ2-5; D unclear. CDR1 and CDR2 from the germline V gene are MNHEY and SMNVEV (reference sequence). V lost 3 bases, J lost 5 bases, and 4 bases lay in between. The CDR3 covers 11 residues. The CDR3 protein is CASSFQETQYF. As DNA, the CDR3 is TGTGCCAGCAGTTTTCAGGAGACCCAGTACTTC.

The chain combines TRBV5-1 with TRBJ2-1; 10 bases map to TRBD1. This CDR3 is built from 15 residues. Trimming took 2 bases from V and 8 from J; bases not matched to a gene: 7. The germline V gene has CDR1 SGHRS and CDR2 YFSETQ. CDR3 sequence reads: CASSFLGTGDDEQFF. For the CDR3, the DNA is TGCGCCAGCAGCTTTTTAGGGACAGGGGACGATGAGCAGTTCTTC.

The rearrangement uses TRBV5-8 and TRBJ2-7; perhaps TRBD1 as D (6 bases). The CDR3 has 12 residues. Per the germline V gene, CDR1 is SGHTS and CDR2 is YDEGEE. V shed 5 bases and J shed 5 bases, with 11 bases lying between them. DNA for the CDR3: TGTGCCAGCAGGAAACAGGGCCACGAGCAGTACTTC. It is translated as CASRKQGHEQYF.

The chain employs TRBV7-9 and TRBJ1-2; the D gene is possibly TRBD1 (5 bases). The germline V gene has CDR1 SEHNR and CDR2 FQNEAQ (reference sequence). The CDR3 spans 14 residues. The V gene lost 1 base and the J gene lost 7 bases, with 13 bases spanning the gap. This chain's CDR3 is CASSLELGEAGYTF. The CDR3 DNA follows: TGTGCCAGCAGCTTAGAACTGGGGGAGGCTGGCTACACCTTC. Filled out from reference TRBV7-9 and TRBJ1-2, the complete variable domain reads DTGVSQNPRHKITKRGQNVTFRCDPISEHNRLYWYRQTLGQGPEFLTYFQNEAQLEKSRLLSDRFSAERPKGSFSTLEIQRTEQGDSAMYLCASSLELGEAGYTFGSGTRLTVV.

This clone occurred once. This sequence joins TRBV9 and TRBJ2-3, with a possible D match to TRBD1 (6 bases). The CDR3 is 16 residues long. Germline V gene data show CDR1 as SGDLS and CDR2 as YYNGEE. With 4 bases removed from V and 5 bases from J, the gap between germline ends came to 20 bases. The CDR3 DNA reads TGTGCCAGCAGCCCCCAAGGGGTTACCAGGGGAGATACGCAGTATTTT. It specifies CASSPQGVTRGDTQYF.

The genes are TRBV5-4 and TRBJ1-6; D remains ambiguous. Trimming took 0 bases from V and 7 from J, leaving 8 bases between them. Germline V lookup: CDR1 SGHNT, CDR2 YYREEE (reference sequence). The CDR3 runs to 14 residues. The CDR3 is CASSLDPRNSPLHF. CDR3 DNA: TGTGCCAGCAGCTTGGACCCGCGGAATTCACCCCTCCACTTT.

CDR3 loop: CAWSVGGGQPQHF. The CDR3 DNA reads as TGTGCCTGGAGTGTAGGCGGGGGGCAGCCCCAGCATTTT. The chain joins TRBV30 to TRBJ1-5; weak D call: TRBD1 (5 bases). The CDR3 length is 13 residues. Germline V gene sequence: CDR1 GTSNPN, CDR2 SVGIG (reference sequence). V shed 0 bases and J shed 7 bases, with 10 bases lying between them.

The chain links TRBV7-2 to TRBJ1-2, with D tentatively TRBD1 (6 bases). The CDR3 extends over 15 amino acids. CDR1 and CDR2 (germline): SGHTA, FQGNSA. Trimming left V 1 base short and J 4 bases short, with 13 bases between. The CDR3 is CASSLEPDSPYGYTF. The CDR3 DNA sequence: TGTGCCAGCAGCTTAGAACCGGACAGTCCCTATGGCTACACCTTC.

CDR3 DNA sequence: TGTGCCAGCAGTGCCCAGACAGGGGACCTAACTAACTATGGCTACACCTTC. Amino acids: CASSAQTGDLTNYGYTF. The genes are TRBV2 and TRBJ1-2; TRBD1 aligns across 8 bases. CDR3 size: 17 residues. The germline gives CDR1 SNHLY, CDR2 FYNNEI. Losses at the gene ends were 4 bases for V and 0 bases for J; bases not matched to a gene: 10.

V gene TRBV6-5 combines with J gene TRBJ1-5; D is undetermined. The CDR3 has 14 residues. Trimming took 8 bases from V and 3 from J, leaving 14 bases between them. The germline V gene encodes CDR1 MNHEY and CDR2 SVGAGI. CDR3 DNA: TGTGCCAGCCGGACCCCTGGGCCCAATCAGCCCCAGCATTTT. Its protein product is CASRTPGPNQPQHF.

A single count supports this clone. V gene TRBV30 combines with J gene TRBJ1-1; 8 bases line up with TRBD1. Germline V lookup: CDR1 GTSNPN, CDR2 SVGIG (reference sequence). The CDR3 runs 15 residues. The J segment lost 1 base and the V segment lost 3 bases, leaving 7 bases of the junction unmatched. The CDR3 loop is CAWREPGQENTEAFF. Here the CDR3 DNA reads TGTGCCTGGAGGGAACCGGGACAGGAGAACACTGAAGCTTTCTTT.

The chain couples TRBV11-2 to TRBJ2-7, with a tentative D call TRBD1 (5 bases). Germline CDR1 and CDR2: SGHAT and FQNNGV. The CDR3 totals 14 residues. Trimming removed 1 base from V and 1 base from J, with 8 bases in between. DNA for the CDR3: TGTGCCAGCAGCTTAGTTGCAGGGTCCTACGAGCAGTACTTC. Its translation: CASSLVAGSYEQYF.

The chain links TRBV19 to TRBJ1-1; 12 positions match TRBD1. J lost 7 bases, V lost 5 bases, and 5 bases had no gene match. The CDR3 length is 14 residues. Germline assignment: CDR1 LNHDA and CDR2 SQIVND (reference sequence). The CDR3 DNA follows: TGTGCCAGTAGTCCGGGACAGGGGGCTGATGAAGCTTTCTTT. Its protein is CASSPGQGADEAFF.